This TCR beta chain comes out of a study of Ad26.COV2.S vaccination and SARS-CoV-2 variants. Method: immunoSEQ multiplex PCR; TCRdb's copy keeps in-frame clones and lacks some. The sample yields 440,000 or so clones, about 90% seen once. The treatment is: 15 to 20 received Ad26.COV2.S at low or high dose, single or two shots; about 5 received placebo; per-sample allocation not given. Samples analyzed were those drawn on day 63 after the first vaccine or placebo injection. The CDR3 is 13 residues long. V was trimmed by 5 bases and J by 4 bases, leaving 15 bases between them. The germline V gene has CDR1 SQVTM and CDR2 ANQGSEA.

The chain uses TRBV29-1 and TRBJ2-7, with D perhaps TRBD1 (6 bases). The sequence was collected from a person aged 18-65 years who received the Ad26.COV2.S COVID-19 vaccine or a placebo. The sample was peripheral blood, taken in a trial of Ad26.COV2.S vaccine versus placebo. CDR3 protein: CSVYVPGQYEQYF. CDR3 in DNA: TGCAGCGTTTATGTCCCCGGACAGTACGAGCAGTACTTC.